The rows below give T cell receptor beta chains drawn from one sample of a study of shared clonotypes between healthy human individuals. Repertoires were generated with immunoSEQ multiplex PCR, while TCRdb's copy carries only in-frame clones and drops some. The sample shows about 800,000 clones, about 96% of them seen only once. Sequencing was carried out using naive CD8+ T cells sorted from blood. The receptors come from a man in his thirties or forties in good health. Each CDR3 is given with its conserved first and last residue.

V: TRBV5-4; J: TRBJ1-2; CDR3: CASSFSGGGQGYTF
V: TRBV7-9; J: TRBJ2-2; CDR3: CASSLPGWRNTGELFF
V: TRBV28; J: TRBJ1-5; CDR3: CASSLGGSNQPQHF
V: TRBV9; J: TRBJ1-2; CDR3: CASRANYGYTF
V: TRBV2; J: TRBJ2-1; CDR3: CASTGLNEQFF
V: TRBV27; J: TRBJ1-1; CDR3: CASGQGVYTEAFF
V: TRBV6-6; J: TRBJ2-7; CDR3: CASSSGSKSSYEQYF
V: TRBV28; J: TRBJ2-6; CDR3: CASSPTGFGSGANVLTF
V: TRBV2; J: TRBJ2-7; CDR3: CASSGAGGDEQYF
V: TRBV27; J: TRBJ2-3; CDR3: CASSPPDRFFTDTQYF